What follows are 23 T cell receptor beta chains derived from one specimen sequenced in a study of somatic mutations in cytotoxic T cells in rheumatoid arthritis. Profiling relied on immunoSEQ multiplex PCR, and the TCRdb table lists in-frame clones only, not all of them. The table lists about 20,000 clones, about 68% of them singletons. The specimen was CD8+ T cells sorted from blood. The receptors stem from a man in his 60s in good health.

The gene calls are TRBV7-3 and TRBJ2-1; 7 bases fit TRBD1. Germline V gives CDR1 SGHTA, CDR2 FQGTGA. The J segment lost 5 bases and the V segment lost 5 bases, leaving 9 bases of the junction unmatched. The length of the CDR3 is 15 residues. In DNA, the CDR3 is TGTGCCAGCAGCGCCCCGGGACAGATAAACAATGAGCAGTTCTTC. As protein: CASSAPGQINNEQFF.

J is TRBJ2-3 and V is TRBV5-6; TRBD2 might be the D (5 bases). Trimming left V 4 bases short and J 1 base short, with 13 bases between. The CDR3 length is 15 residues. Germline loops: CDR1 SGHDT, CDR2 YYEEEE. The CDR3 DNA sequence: TGTGCCAGCAGCAGACGGGGTAGCGGCACAGATACGCAGTATTTT. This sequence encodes CASSRRGSGTDTQYF.

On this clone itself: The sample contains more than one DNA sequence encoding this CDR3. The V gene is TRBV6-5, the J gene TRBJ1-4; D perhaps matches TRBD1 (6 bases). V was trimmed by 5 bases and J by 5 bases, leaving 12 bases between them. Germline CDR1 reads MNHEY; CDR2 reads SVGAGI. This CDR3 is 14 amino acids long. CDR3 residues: CASSPQGANEKLFF. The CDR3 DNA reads TGTGCCAGCAGTCCACAGGGAGCCAATGAAAAACTGTTTTTT.

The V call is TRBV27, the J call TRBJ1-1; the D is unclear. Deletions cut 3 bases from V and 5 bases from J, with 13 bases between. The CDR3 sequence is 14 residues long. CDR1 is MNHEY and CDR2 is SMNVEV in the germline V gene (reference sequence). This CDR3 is CASSFGKKATEAFF. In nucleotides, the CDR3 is TGTGCCAGCAGTTTCGGGAAGAAGGCGACTGAAGCTTTCTTT.

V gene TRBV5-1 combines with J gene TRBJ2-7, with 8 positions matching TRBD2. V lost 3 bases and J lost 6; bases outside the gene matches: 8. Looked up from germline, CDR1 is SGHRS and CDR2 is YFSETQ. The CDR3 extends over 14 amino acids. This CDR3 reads CASSSGAGGVEQYF. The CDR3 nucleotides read TGCGCCAGCAGCTCGGGCGCGGGGGGAGTCGAGCAGTACTTC.

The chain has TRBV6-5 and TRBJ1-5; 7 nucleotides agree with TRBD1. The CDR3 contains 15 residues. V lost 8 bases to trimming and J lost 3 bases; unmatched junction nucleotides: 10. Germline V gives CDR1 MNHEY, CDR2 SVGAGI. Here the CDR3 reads CASESTGNDNQPQHF. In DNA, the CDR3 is TGTGCCAGCGAATCGACAGGGAATGACAATCAGCCCCAGCATTTT.

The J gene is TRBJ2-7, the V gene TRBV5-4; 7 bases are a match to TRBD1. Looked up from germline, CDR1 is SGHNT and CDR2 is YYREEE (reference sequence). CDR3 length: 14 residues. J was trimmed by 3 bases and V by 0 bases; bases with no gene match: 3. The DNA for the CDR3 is TGTGCCAGCAGCTTGGGACAGGGATACTACGAGCAGTACTTC. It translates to CASSLGQGYYEQYF.

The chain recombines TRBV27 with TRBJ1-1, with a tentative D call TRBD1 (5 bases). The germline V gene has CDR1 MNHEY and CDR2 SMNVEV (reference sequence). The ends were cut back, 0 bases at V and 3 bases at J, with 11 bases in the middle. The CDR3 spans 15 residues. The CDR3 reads CASSLSPLGDTEAFF. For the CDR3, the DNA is TGTGCCAGCAGTTTATCGCCCCTAGGGGACACTGAAGCTTTCTTT.

The CDR3 coding sequence is TGTGCCAGCAGCTTGGCCGAGGCTTTTATCCAGAATACGCAGTATTTT. Translating gives CASSLAEAFIQNTQYF. V and J are TRBV5-6 and TRBJ2-3; D not resolved. V lost 0 bases to trimming and J lost 7 bases, with 18 bases between them. The CDR3 has 16 amino acids. Germline V CDR1 and CDR2: SGHDT, YYEEEE.

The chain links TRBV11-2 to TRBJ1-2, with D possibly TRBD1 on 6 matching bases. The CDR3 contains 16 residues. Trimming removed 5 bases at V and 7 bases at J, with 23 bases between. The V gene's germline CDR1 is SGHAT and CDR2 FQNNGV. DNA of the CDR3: TGTGCCAGCAGCCCTCAAGGAGGGGGGGCGAATGCTGGCTACACCTTC. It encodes CASSPQGGGANAGYTF.

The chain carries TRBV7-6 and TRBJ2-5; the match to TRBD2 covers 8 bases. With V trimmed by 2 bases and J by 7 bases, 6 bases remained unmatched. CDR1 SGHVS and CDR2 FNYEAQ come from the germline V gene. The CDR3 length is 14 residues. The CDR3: CASSLPGLDGTQYF. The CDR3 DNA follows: TGTGCCAGCAGCTTACCGGGACTAGATGGGACCCAGTACTTC.

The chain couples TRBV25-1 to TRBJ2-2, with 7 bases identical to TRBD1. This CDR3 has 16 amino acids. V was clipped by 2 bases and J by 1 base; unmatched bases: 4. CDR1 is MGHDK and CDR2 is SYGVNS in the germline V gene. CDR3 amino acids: CASSEPRTGNTGELFF. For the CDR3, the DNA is TGTGCCAGCAGTGAACCCCGGACAGGGAACACCGGGGAGCTGTTTTTT.

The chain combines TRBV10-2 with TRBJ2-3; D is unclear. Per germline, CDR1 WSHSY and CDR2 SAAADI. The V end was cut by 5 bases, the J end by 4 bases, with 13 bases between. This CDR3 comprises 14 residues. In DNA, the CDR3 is TGCGCCAGCAGTAACAGAGCCATCCCAGATACGCAGTATTTT. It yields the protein CASSNRAIPDTQYF.

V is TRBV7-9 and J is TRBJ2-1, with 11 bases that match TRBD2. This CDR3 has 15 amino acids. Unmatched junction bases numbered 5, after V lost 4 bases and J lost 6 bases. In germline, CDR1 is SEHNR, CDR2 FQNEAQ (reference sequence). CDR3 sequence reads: CASSSPGTSGNEQFF. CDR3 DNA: TGTGCCAGCAGCTCTCCCGGGACTAGCGGCAATGAGCAGTTCTTC.

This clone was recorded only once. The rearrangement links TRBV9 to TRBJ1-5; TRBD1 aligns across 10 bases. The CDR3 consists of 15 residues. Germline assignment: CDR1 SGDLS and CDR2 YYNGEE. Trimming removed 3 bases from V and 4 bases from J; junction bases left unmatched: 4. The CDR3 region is CASSGGQGRNQPQHF. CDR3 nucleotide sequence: TGTGCCAGCAGCGGGGGACAGGGGAGAAATCAGCCCCAGCATTTT.

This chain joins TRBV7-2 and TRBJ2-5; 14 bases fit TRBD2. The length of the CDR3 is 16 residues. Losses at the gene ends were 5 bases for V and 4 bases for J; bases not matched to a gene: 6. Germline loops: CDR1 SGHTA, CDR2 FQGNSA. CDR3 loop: CASSPRLAGGSETQYF. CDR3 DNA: TGTGCCAGCAGCCCCCGACTAGCGGGGGGGTCAGAGACCCAGTACTTC.

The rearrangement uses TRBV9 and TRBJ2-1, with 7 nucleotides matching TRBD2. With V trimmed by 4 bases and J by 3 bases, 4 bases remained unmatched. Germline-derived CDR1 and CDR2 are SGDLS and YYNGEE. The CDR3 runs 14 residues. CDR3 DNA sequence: TGTGCCAGCAGCAGTGGCGGGGGCTACAATGAGCAGTTCTTC. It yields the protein CASSSGGGYNEQFF.

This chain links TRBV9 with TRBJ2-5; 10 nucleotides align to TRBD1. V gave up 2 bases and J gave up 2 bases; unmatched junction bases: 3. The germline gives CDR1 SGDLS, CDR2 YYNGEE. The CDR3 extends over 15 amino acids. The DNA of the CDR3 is TGTGCCAGCAGCGTGGGACAGGGGAAGCAAGAGACCCAGTACTTC. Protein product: CASSVGQGKQETQYF.

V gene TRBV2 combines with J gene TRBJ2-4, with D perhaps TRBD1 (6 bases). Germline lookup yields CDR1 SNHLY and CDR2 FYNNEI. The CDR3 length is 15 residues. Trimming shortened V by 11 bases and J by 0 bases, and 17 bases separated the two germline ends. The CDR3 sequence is CAWRLKGEAKNIQYF. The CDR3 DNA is TGTGCCTGGAGGTTGAAGGGGGAAGCCAAAAACATTCAGTACTTC.

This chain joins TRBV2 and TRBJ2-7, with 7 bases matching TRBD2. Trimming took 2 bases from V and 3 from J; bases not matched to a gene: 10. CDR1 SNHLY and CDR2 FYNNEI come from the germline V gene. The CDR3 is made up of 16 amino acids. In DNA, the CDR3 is TGTGCCAGCAGTGAACCGGTGGGAGGGATGTTCTACGAGCAGTACTTC. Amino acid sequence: CASSEPVGGMFYEQYF.

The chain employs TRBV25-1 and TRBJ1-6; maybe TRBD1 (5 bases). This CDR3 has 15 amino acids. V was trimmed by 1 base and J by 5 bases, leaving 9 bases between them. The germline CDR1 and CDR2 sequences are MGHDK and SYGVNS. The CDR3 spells CASSEFVGDNSPLHF. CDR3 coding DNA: TGTGCCAGCAGTGAATTCGTAGGGGATAATTCACCCCTCCACTTT.

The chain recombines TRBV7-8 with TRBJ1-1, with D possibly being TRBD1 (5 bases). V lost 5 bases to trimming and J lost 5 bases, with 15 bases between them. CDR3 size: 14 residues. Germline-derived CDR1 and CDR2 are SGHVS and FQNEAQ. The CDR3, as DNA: TGTGCCAGCAGCCCGGGGGGAGGGTCGACTGAAGCTTTCTTT. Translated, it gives CASSPGGGSTEAFF.

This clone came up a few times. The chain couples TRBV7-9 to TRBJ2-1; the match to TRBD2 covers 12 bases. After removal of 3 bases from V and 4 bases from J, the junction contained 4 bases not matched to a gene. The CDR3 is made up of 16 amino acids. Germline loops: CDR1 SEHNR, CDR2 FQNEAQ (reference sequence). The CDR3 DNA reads TGTGCCAGCAGCTTCAGGACTAGCGGGATATACAATGAGCAGTTCTTC. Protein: CASSFRTSGIYNEQFF.